This T cell receptor (beta chain) comes out of a study of blood T cell repertoires in COVID-19 (dated by TCRdb to the early 2020s). For the study in its entirety: Samples covering the acute and convalescent phases of COVID-19 were provided by collaborators in the United States, Italy and Spain. The prospective study material was composed of cDNA or gDNA derived from T cells, B-cell-depleted T cells, or PBMCs. Deeply sampled blood TCRbeta repertoires from subjects exposed to, actively infected with, or recovered from COVID-19 were included in the dataset. The repertoires were released in a freely available public database intended as a resource for research on the immune response to SARS-CoV-2. Samples were obtained from the ongoing ImmuneRACE study (first 160 participants) and from 1,200 or so subjects provided by 6 global collaborators. Sample metadata almost always included a de-identified subject ID, COVID-19 status, age in years and sex. Where HLA class I and class II types were available, the types were taken from metadata supplied by the sample provider, not from assay-based typing.

What the research found in general, with its limitations: The amount of clinical and demographic metadata varied by source and participant and was provided uncurated.

Trimming accounts for 7 bases at V and 6 bases at J, while the number of junction bases matched to no gene is 16. Based on the germline V gene (reference sequence), the CDR1 and CDR2 sequences are LNHDA and SQIVND. The CDR3 runs 16 amino acids, cysteine and phenylalanine included. The kept DNA is CDR3 alone, 48 bases in frame from the first base. TCRbeta CDR3 regions were amplified from genomic DNA by means of the immunoSEQ Assay, a bias-controlled multiplex PCR. The authors' pipeline ran thus. Within the assay, amplification of reference gene primers was used to estimate how many nucleated cells each sample contained. To quantify the absolute abundance of each unique TCRbeta CDR3 rearrangement, sequence reads were collapsed and filtered. For each sample, productive Simpson clonality was calculated by taking the square root of Simpson's diversity index across productive rearrangements. TCRdb retrieved this table from immuneACCESS and kept in-frame rearrangements only. Not all clones are present; in checked studies, unresolved V genes account for under half, and no reason is known for the remainder. The V and J calls and clone size come from that table; D and trimming were worked out from the DNA. Counted in this sample were about 230,000 clones; roughly 88% of them appeared once. About 1.5% of the sample rests with the top ten.

With respect to this clone: Its cognate antigen has yet to be identified. No much larger clone is present one base from it, and per-base qualities are unavailable.

A second Seattle source provided samples from volunteer blood donors who had recovered from COVID-19. Collaborating institutions collected whole blood in K2EDTA tubes following their own protocols. For TCRbeta analysis, collaborators shipped samples in one of three forms: frozen whole blood, isolated PBMCs, or DNA extracted from either of those sample types. Sequenced material: peripheral blood. This TCR was recovered from a woman in her thirties or forties who had recovered from COVID-19. Recombination linked TRBV19 to TRBJ1-1, with TRBD1 matching 8 junction bases. This receptor has the CDR3 CASTTGWTGKSAEAFF. The nucleotide sequence is given as TGTGCCAGTACGACTGGATGGACAGGGAAGAGCGCTGAAGCTTTCTTT.